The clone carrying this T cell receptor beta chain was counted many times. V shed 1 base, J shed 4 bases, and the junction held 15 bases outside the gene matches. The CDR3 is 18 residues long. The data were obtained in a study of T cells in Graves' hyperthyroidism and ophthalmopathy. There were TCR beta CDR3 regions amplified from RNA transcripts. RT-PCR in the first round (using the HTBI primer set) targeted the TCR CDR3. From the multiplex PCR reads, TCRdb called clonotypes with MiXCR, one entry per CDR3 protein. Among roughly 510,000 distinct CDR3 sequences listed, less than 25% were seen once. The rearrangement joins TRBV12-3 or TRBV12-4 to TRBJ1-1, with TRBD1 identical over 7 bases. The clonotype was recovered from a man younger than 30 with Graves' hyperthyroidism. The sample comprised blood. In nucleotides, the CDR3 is TGTGCCAGCAGTTTAGACGATTGGGGAGGGGGCGCCGGCACTGAAGCTTTCTTT. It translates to CASSLDDWGGGAGTEAFF.